This T cell receptor (beta chain) stems from a study of regulatory T cells in long-lasting Graves disease. Building the TCR beta libraries relied on iRepertoire HTBI primers, and CDR3 regions underwent Arm-PCR. MiXCR, applied by TCRdb to the multiplex PCR reads, yields one record per CDR3 protein. Of 430,000 or so distinct CDR3 sequences listed, 20% to 25% are singletons. Time point defined: persistent/refractory GD, antithyroid drugs over 5 years with positive TRAb. The TCR library was made from RNA that had been extracted from PBMCs in TRIzol. Germline V gene lookup returns CDR1 MDHEN and CDR2 SYDVKM. The CDR3 sequence is 14 residues long. The V end was cut by 8 bases, the J end by 5 bases, with 19 bases between. Ten or more counts support this clonotype. Antigen: not known. General study points: Accuracy may have suffered from the small sample size. Relative to newly diagnosed Graves' patients, persistent ones had lower TCR diversity.

Sequenced here: peripheral blood mononuclear cells (PBMCs), sampled when the disease was refractory, from a patient treated with antithyroid drugs. This sequence joins TRBV28 and TRBJ2-7; D is perhaps TRBD2 (6 bases). The receptor comes from a female donor with Graves disease. The CDR3 here is CASGSTGDFHEQYF. DNA for the CDR3: TGTGCCAGCGGGTCTACGGGAGATTTCCACGAGCAGTACTTC.